Shown below are 6 T cell receptor beta chains from a single sample sequenced in a study of STAT5B mutations in CD4+ large granular lymphocyte leukemia. Some clones are missing from TCRdb's copy, which holds only in-frame ones; the method was immunoSEQ multiplex PCR. The sample lists tens of thousands of clones; roughly 79% were seen once. The sequenced material came from CD4+ T cells from blood buffy coats. These receptors were collected from a human donor in good health.

The V call is TRBV2, the J call TRBJ2-3; 8 bases line up with TRBD2. The germline gives CDR1 SNHLY, CDR2 FYNNEI. The CDR3 has 14 residues. V shed 5 bases, J shed 4 bases, and the junction held 5 bases outside the gene matches. The CDR3 coding sequence is TGTGCCAGCAGTAGTCAAGCGGGAGCAGATACGCAGTATTTT. This encodes CASSSQAGADTQYF.

The V call is TRBV2, the J call TRBJ2-7; TRBD2 matches 7 bases. Trimming removed 4 bases from V and 2 bases from J; junction bases left unmatched: 8. This CDR3 is built from 15 residues. CDR1 SNHLY and CDR2 FYNNEI come from the germline V gene. CDR3 DNA sequence: TGTGCCAGCAGTGTGGGGGGGGGTCAGACCTACGAGCAGTACTTC. It specifies CASSVGGGQTYEQYF.

The rearrangement links TRBV2 to TRBJ1-2, with unresolved D. CDR3 size: 12 residues. Germline CDR1 SNHLY, CDR2 FYNNEI. With 11 bases removed from V and 6 bases from J, the gap between germline ends came to 16 bases. CDR3 in DNA: TGTGCCGGCCAAGTCTGGCGAGATGGCTACACCTTC. As protein: CAGQVWRDGYTF.

The chain employs TRBV2 and TRBJ2-3; D is unresolved. In germline, CDR1 is SNHLY, CDR2 FYNNEI. This CDR3 is built from 15 residues. Trimming cost V 5 bases and J 3 bases, with 15 bases left between them. The CDR3 spells CASSFLAPRTDTQYF. In DNA form, the CDR3 reads TGTGCCAGCAGTTTCCTGGCTCCCCGAACAGATACGCAGTATTTT.

The chain uses TRBV30 and TRBJ1-2, with D possibly TRBD1 on 5 matching bases. Germline V gene sequence: CDR1 GTSNPN, CDR2 SVGIG (reference sequence). The ends were cut back, 4 bases at V and 3 bases at J, with 9 bases in the middle. The CDR3 is made up of 12 amino acids. CDR3 coding DNA: TGTGCCTGGACAGGGACTCACTATGGCTACACCTTC. Translated: CAWTGTHYGYTF.

The chain uses TRBV25-1 and TRBJ2-3; 12 nucleotides match TRBD2. Germline V gene sequence: CDR1 MGHDK, CDR2 SYGVNS. The CDR3 has 16 residues. Trimming cost V 3 bases and J 3 bases; bases outside gene matches: 4. The CDR3 sequence is CASSETSGRTTDTQYF. CDR3 bases: TGTGCCAGCAGTGAGACTAGCGGGAGAACGACAGATACGCAGTATTTT.